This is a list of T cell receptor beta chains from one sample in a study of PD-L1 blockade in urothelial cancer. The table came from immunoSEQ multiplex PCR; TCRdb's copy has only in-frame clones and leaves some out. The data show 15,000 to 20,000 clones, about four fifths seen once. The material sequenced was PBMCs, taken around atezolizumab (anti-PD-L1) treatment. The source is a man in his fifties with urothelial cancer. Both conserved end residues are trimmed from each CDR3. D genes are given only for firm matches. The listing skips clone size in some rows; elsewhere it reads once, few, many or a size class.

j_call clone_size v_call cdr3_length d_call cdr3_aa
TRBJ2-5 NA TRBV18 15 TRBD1 ASSPPLGTGGMETQY
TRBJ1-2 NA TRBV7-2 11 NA ASSPASGYGYT
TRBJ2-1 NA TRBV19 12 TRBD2 ASSIVTGLAGQF
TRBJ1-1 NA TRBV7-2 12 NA ASTGVQGVTEAF
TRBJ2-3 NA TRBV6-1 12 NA ASSRRGDTDTQY
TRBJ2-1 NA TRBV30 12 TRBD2 AWSGAGEWGEQF
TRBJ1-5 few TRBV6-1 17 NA ASSGKGGAERYSNQPQH
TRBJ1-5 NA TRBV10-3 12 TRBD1 AISRQGSSQPQH
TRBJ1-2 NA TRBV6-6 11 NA ASSHGENYGYT
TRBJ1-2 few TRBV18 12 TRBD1 ASSPAGQGGGYT
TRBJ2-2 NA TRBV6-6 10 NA ASIFYPGELF
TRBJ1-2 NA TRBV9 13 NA ASSVDTGANYGYT
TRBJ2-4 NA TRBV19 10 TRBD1 ASSSRGLIQY
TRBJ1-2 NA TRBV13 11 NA ASSLGPVYGYT
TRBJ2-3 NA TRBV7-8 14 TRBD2 ASSLRREGLTDTQY
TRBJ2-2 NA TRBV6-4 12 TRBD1 ASSDQGATGELF
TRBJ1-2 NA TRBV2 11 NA ASSEARVIGYT
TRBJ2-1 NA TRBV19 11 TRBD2 ASSIGLANEQF
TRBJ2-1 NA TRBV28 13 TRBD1 ASSLYRGYYNEQF
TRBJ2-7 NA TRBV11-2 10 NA ASSFSVYEQY
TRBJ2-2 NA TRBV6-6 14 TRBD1 ASSYRGGQNTGELF
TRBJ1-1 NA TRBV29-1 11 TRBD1 SLRGTGNTEAF
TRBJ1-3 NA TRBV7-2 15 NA ASSLVPGGLAGNTIY
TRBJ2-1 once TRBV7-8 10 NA ASSLASNEQF
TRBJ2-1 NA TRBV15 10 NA ATSEQGNEQF
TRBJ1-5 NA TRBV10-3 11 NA AISLAGDQPQH
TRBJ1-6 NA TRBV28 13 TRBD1 ASSLPRQGFSPLH
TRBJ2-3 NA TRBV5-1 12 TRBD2 ASFVGGVTDTQY
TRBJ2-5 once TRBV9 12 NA ASSEGLPRETQY
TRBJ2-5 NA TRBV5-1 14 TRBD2 ASSLGLAGGRETQY
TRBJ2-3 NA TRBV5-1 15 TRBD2 ASSLELAGGTTDTQY
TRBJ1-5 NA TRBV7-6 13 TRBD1 ASSPRTGGNQPQH
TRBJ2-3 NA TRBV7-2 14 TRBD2 ASSISGRGGADTQY
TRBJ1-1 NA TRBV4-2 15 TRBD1 ASSLMSRDSGNTEAF
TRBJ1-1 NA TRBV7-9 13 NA ASSVSGTMNTEAF
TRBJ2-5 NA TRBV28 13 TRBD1 ASSSRTGGKETQY
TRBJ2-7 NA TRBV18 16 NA ASSPAGPPRSLGRGMH
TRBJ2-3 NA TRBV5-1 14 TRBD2 ASSLTAGGPTDTQY
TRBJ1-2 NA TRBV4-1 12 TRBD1 ASSQVGRGYGYT
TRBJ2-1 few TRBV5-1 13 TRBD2 ASSLLAGGYNEQF
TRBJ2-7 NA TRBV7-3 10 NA ASLGGVGEQY
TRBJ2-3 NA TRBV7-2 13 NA ASSLEGLYTDTQY
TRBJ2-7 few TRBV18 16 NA ASSPRPPGAGGPHEQY
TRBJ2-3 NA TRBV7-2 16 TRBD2 ASSLGAGGRGGTDTQY